This T cell receptor (beta chain) is drawn from a study of Ad26.COV2.S vaccination and SARS-CoV-2 variants (dated by TCRdb to the early 2020s). Concerning the study at large: Donors in the vaccine arm were drawn from COV1001, a multicentre, randomized, double-blind, placebo-controlled phase I-IIa trial testing Ad26.COV2.S in healthy adults. Ad26.COV2.S was given intramuscularly at 5x10^10 or 1x10^11 viral particles, as a single shot or as two shots 56 days apart. Investigators remained blinded to trial group allocation during experiments and outcome assessment. Trial participants were randomized into five groups of five, in which low-dose or high-dose Ad26.COV2.S was given once or twice, or placebo was given on both occasions. TCRbeta repertoire sequencing was used to assess the specificity and breadth of SARS-CoV-2-reactive T cell receptors after Ad26.COV2.S vaccination. The TCR-sequenced set comprised roughly 30 samples: roughly 19 Ad26.COV2.S vaccine recipients, 5 placebo recipients and 8 SARS-CoV-2 convalescent individuals.

Overall results and qualifications from the work: According to the authors, total T cell responses may have been underestimated by the TCR breadth and depth analyses. Higher spike-specific TCR breadth was observed in Ad26.COV2.S recipients than in placebo recipients (P = 0.0014). The study lacked the statistical power to compare responses across vaccine doses or regimens. After vaccination, substantial breadth of spike-specific CD8+ and CD4+ T cell responses was reported. Vaccine and placebo recipients had similar non-spike TCR breadth, a finding consistent with the vaccine containing only spike.

TCRbeta CDR3 regions were sequenced with the immunoSEQ Assay. After extraction, genomic DNA underwent amplification by bias-controlled multiplex PCR, followed by high-throughput sequencing. The authors' pipeline ran thus. To quantify the absolute abundance of each unique TCRbeta CDR3 region, sequences were collapsed and filtered. T cell fraction was estimated by normalizing TCRbeta template counts to usable DNA, with usable DNA measured through amplification of reference genes found in all nucleated cells. Repertoire TCRs were annotated as SARS-CoV-2-specific when V gene, CDR3 amino acid sequence and J gene were exactly matched to a known reactive TCR set. The reference SARS-CoV-2 TCR set was obtained from MIRA and was filtered for enrichment in COVID-19-positive ImmuneCODE repertoires, whereby public or cross-reactive TCRs were removed. Drawing on the MIRA antigens, annotated TCRs were analysed further at the level of specific ORF or position within ORF. Depth was the summed frequency of annotated unique rearrangements, while breadth was defined as annotated unique rearrangements over total unique productive rearrangements. Two-sided Wilcoxon rank-sum tests were applied when comparing TCR breadth between groups. TCRdb stores this immuneACCESS table with in-frame sequences only. Part of the clones is absent; in the studies checked, under half of the shortfall reflects unresolved V genes, and no reason is known for the rest. Clone size and V and J calls were adopted from that table, with D and trimming inferred from the DNA. Here the sample has roughly 700,000 clones; more than 80% occur a single time. Around 1.4% of the sample rests with the top ten.

The meaning of the sample's treatment or condition label: about 20 received Ad26.COV2.S at low or high dose, single or two shots; several received placebo; per-sample allocation not given. Repertoires of vaccine and placebo recipients were sequenced from samples taken on day 63 after the first injection. Between 29 July and 7 August 2020, Cohort 1b enrolled about two dozen adults aged 18-55 years at one site in Boston, USA. Ad26.COV2.S was a replication-incompetent adenovirus type 26 vector that expressed a prefusion-stabilized SARS-CoV-2 spike protein derived from the original Wuhan strain. V lost 6 bases and J lost 7 bases; the stretch between them is 7 bases long. The CDR3, from cysteine to phenylalanine, totals 11 residues. Only the CDR3 part of the read is kept: 33 bases, read in frame from the first base. A note on this clone: It lacks a known antigen. No quality values exist for individual bases; no much larger clone is one base distant.

This TCR was recovered from a person aged 18 to 59 who received the Ad26.COV2.S COVID-19 vaccine or a placebo. The chain was built from TRBV12-3 or TRBV12-4 and TRBJ2-4; no D gene call is confident. This sample comprised peripheral blood, obtained in a trial of Ad26.COV2.S vaccine versus placebo. The CDR3 region reads CASSVYNIQYF. Read as DNA, the sequence is TGTGCCAGCAGCGTATATAACATTCAGTACTTC.